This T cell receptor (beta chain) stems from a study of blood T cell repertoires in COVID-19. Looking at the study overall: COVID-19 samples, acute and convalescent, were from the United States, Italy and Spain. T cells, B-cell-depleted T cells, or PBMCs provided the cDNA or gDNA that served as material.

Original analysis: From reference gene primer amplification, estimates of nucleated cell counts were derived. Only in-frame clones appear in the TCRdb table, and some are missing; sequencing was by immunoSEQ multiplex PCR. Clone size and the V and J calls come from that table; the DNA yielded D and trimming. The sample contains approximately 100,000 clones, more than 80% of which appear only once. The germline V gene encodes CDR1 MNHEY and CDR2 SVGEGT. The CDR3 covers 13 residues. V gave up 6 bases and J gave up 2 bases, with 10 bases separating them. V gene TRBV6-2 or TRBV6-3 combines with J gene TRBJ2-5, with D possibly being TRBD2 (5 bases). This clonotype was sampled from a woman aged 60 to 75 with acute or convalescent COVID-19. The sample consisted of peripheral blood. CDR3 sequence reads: CASSRTEQETQYF. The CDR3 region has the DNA TGTGCCAGCAGCAGGACTGAACAAGAGACCCAGTACTTC.